The clone carrying this TCR beta chain was seen ten or more times. The sample comes from a study of regulatory T cells in long-lasting Graves disease. Documented time point: newly diagnosed GD, antithyroid drugs for less than 3 months. The TCR library was made from RNA extracted from PBMCs. Investigators prepared the TCR beta libraries by applying iRepertoire HTBI primers and Arm-PCR of CDR3 regions. TCRdb reanalysed the multiplex PCR reads using MiXCR and keeps one entry per CDR3 protein. The data contain 300,000 to 400,000 distinct CDR3 sequences, around 17% of them singletons. These data were also reused for a study on T cells in Graves' hyperthyroidism and ophthalmopathy.

The sample was peripheral blood mononuclear cells (PBMCs), taken at new diagnosis, from a patient treated with antithyroid drugs. The origin of this receptor is a middle-aged man with Graves disease.

The CDR3 DNA is TGTGCCAGCAGTCTGACTAGCCCAGATACGCAGTATTTT. It translates to CASSLTSPDTQYF. V is TRBV12-3 or TRBV12-4 and J is TRBJ2-3; 7 bases map to TRBD2. The junction had 3 bases not matched to a gene; V was cut back by 5 bases and J by 4 bases. The CDR3 consists of 13 residues.